The 27 T cell receptor beta chains below were found in one sample sequenced in a study of cytomegalovirus exposure and HLA in healthy donors. The PCR employed 60 Vbeta primers together with 13 Jbeta primers. The protocol was immunoSEQ multiplex PCR, while the TCRdb copy is restricted to in-frame clones and leaves out a portion. The sample holds some 110,000 clones. Sequencing input: PBMCs. These receptors were obtained from a man aged 25 to 40 in good health and CMV-seronegative.

Of note for this clone: Other DNA sequences of this sample code for an identical CDR3. The CDR3 coding sequence is TGTGCCAGCAGCCGAACAGGCGGGTACGGGAGAGGAAACACTGAAGCTTTCTTT. Its translation is CASSRTGGYGRGNTEAFF. The chain carries TRBV14 and TRBJ1-1; D perhaps matches TRBD1 (5 bases). With 4 bases removed from V and 2 bases from J, the gap between germline ends came to 23 bases. The CDR3 sequence is 18 residues long. The V gene's germline CDR1 is SGHDN and CDR2 FVKESK.

The gene calls are TRBV18 and TRBJ1-2, with TRBD1 identical over 10 bases. The CDR3 runs 13 residues. CDR1 KGHSH and CDR2 LQKENI come from the germline V gene. The ends lost 8 bases at V and 2 bases at J; junction bases unmatched: 2. CDR3 nucleotide sequence: TGTGCCAGCGGGACAGGGGTAAACTATGGCTACACCTTC. Residues: CASGTGVNYGYTF.

V usage is TRBV25-1 and J usage is TRBJ1-2; 7 bases line up with TRBD1. The CDR3 consists of 15 residues. The germline V gene encodes CDR1 MGHDK and CDR2 SYGVNS. V shed 1 base, J shed 3 bases, and the junction held 5 bases outside the gene matches. The CDR3 coding sequence is TGTGCCAGCAGTGAATCAGGGGGGAAGGACTATGGCTACACCTTC. This encodes CASSESGGKDYGYTF.

CDR3 bases: TGTGCCAGCAGTTTCCAGGGCTCCGGAAACACCATATATTTT. Amino acid sequence: CASSFQGSGNTIYF. The V gene is TRBV6-6, the J gene TRBJ1-3, with a possible D match to TRBD1 (5 bases). The CDR3 extends over 14 amino acids. The germline V gene encodes CDR1 MNHNY and CDR2 SVGAGI (reference sequence). The germline V and J ends were trimmed by 4 bases and 4 bases, with 11 bases remaining between them.

The chain is built from TRBV2 and TRBJ2-3; the match to TRBD2 covers 9 bases. Trimming took 7 bases from V and 0 from J; bases not matched to a gene: 5. Germline V gene lookup returns CDR1 SNHLY and CDR2 FYNNEI. The CDR3 sequence is 15 residues long. Written as DNA, the CDR3 is TGTGCCAGCACTCTAGCGGGGCCTAGCACAGATACGCAGTATTTT. As protein: CASTLAGPSTDTQYF.

A note on this clone: Sequence at one end of the junction differs from germline and may be a read error. The V gene is TRBV5-1, the J gene TRBJ2-5; perhaps TRBD2 as D (5 bases). The CDR3 consists of 15 residues. Germline-derived CDR1 and CDR2 are SGHRS and YFSETQ. CDR3 sequence (DNA): TGCGCCAGCAGCCCTGGATCGGGGTACGAAGAGGCCCAGTACTTC. This codes for CASSPGSGYEEAQYF.

This chain joins TRBV7-3 and TRBJ2-2; 13 positions agree with TRBD2. Germline V gene data show CDR1 as SGHTA and CDR2 as FQGTGA. CDR3 length: 16 residues. Trimming at V came to 6 bases and at J to 4 bases, leaving 5 bases not matched to a gene. The CDR3 loop reads CASRPGLAGTTGELFF. The CDR3 nucleotides are TGTGCCAGCAGGCCGGGACTAGCGGGGACCACCGGGGAGCTGTTTTTT.

This chain uses TRBV9 with TRBJ1-3; TRBD1 might be the D (6 bases). Germline CDR1 and CDR2: SGDLS and YYNGEE. The CDR3 extends over 16 amino acids. V lost 3 bases, J lost 4 bases, and 17 bases lay in between. CDR3 sequence (DNA): TGTGCCAGCAGCGCCCTAGGGGGTTTTCCGGGAAACACCATATATTTT. Translated: CASSALGGFPGNTIYF.

V and J are TRBV4-3 and TRBJ1-2, with TRBD1 identical over 7 bases. V was pared by 0 bases and J by 5 bases, with 3 bases of the junction left unmatched. The CDR3 length is 14 residues. Germline V gene lookup returns CDR1 LGHNA and CDR2 YSLEER. The CDR3 nucleotides read TGCGCCAGCAGCCAAGAAACAGGGGTGTATGGCTACACCTTC. Amino acids: CASSQETGVYGYTF.

The chain has TRBV27 and TRBJ2-7; TRBD1 matches 9 bases. J was trimmed by 7 bases and V by 5 bases; bases with no gene match: 12. The CDR3 contains 15 residues. Per the germline V gene, CDR1 is MNHEY and CDR2 is SMNVEV (reference sequence). The CDR3 coding sequence is TGTGCCAGCAGTCCAACCGGGACAGGGTGGGTAGAGCAGTACTTC. Translated: CASSPTGTGWVEQYF.

The rearrangement uses TRBV4-1 and TRBJ1-2, with 7 positions matching TRBD1. The germline V gene has CDR1 MGHRA and CDR2 YSYEKL. The ends lost 0 bases at V and 0 bases at J; junction bases unmatched: 4. The CDR3 spans 16 residues. In DNA, the CDR3 is TGCGCCAGCAGCCAAGACGTACAGGGGTCTAACTATGGCTACACCTTC. Translating gives CASSQDVQGSNYGYTF.

The chain couples TRBV27 to TRBJ2-3; D might be TRBD1 (6 bases). The CDR3 is made up of 15 amino acids. The germline V gene encodes CDR1 MNHEY and CDR2 SMNVEV (reference sequence). V lost 4 bases and J 3 bases, leaving 14 bases between the germline ends. As DNA, the CDR3 is TGTGCCAGCAGTTCGGGGACATTTGGGACAGATACGCAGTATTTT. This encodes CASSSGTFGTDTQYF.

The gene calls are TRBV5-1 and TRBJ2-3; D perhaps matches TRBD1 (5 bases). The length of the CDR3 is 14 residues. Deletions cut 0 bases from V and 3 bases from J, with 8 bases between. Germline V CDR1 and CDR2: SGHRS, YFSETQ. The CDR3 DNA reads TGCGCCAGCAGCTTGGGGGGCTGGACAGATACGCAGTATTTT. This gives the protein CASSLGGWTDTQYF.

CDR3 sequence reads: CASSYIGEGEKLFF. The CDR3 coding sequence is TGCGCCAGCAGTTACATCGGGGAAGGGGAAAAACTGTTTTTT. This chain connects TRBV5-1 to TRBJ1-4, with D unclear. Trimming stripped 5 bases from V and 8 bases from J, with 16 bases between. Germline CDR1 is SGHRS and CDR2 is YFSETQ. The CDR3 covers 14 residues.

V usage is TRBV19 and J usage is TRBJ1-2; no definite D call. The CDR3 has 14 amino acids. In germline, CDR1 is LNHDA, CDR2 SQIVND (reference sequence). The ends were cut back, 10 bases at V and 2 bases at J, with 17 bases in the middle. The CDR3 here is CATSMSIANYGYTF. Written as DNA, the CDR3 is TGTGCCACCTCCATGAGCATCGCGAACTATGGCTACACCTTC.

The chain uses TRBV5-8 and TRBJ1-5, with no clear D. With 0 bases removed from V and 4 bases from J, the gap between germline ends came to 8 bases. The CDR3 has 14 residues. Germline lookup yields CDR1 SGHTS and CDR2 YDEGEE. CDR3 protein: CASSLGSSNQPQHF. CDR3 nucleotide sequence: TGTGCCAGCAGCTTGGGGAGCTCTAATCAGCCCCAGCATTTT.

The rearrangement uses TRBV4-1 and TRBJ2-7; 8 bases align to TRBD1. V trimming: 0 bases; J trimming: 4 bases; junction bases outside the gene matches: 2. The germline gives CDR1 MGHRA, CDR2 YSYEKL. This CDR3 comprises 14 residues. DNA for the CDR3: TGCGCCAGCAGCCAAGATGGACAGGGATACGAGCAGTACTTC. This codes for CASSQDGQGYEQYF.

The chain uses TRBV9 and TRBJ1-3; D is possibly TRBD1 (6 bases). The CDR3 has 16 amino acids. Germline V gives CDR1 SGDLS, CDR2 YYNGEE. Trimming took off 3 bases at V and 1 base at J, with 14 bases between the two ends. CDR3 loop: CASSARDTISGNTIYF. The CDR3 nucleotides are TGTGCCAGCAGCGCACGGGACACCATTTCTGGAAACACCATATATTTT.

The V gene is TRBV5-1, the J gene TRBJ1-2; D ambiguous. Trimming shortened V by 2 bases and J by 8 bases, and 10 bases separated the two germline ends. Germline V CDR1 and CDR2: SGHRS, YFSETQ. The CDR3 contains 12 residues. The CDR3 coding sequence is TGCGCCAGCAGCTTCGCGGAAGACGGCTACACCTTC. Residues: CASSFAEDGYTF.

The chain is built from TRBV19 and TRBJ2-1; 8 bases match TRBD1. This CDR3 has 15 residues. V lost 1 base and J lost 7; bases outside the gene matches: 6. Germline V gene sequence: CDR1 LNHDA, CDR2 SQIVND (reference sequence). The CDR3 loop is CASSIGDRGLNEQFF. DNA for the CDR3: TGTGCCAGTAGTATAGGAGACAGGGGCTTAAATGAGCAGTTCTTC.

This sequence joins TRBV7-9 and TRBJ2-3; 12 bases match TRBD2. The CDR3 sequence is 16 residues long. V shed 5 bases, J shed 1 base, and the junction held 4 bases outside the gene matches. CDR1 and CDR2 (germline): SEHNR, FQNEAQ (reference sequence). The CDR3 DNA sequence: TGTGCCAGCAGCCTCGGGACTAGCGGGCGCACAGATACGCAGTATTTT. Translated: CASSLGTSGRTDTQYF.

The V gene is TRBV5-1, the J gene TRBJ2-5; 8 positions match TRBD2. The DNA end favors TRBJ2-7, so the J call may be wrong. CDR1 and CDR2 (germline): SGHRS, YFSETQ. This CDR3 is 14 amino acids long. The CDR3 here is CASSLNSGGNEQYF. The CDR3 DNA sequence: TGCGCCAGCAGCTTAAACAGCGGGGGCAACGAGCAGTACTTC.

V usage is TRBV19 and J usage is TRBJ1-2, with D tentatively TRBD1 (5 bases). Germline V lookup: CDR1 LNHDA, CDR2 SQIVND (reference sequence). This CDR3 region has 13 residues. The CDR3 region has the DNA TGTGCAACGACGCTCCGGAGGGGCTATGGCTACACCTTC. Translated: CATTLRRGYGYTF.

The chain links TRBV4-3 to TRBJ2-3; 7 nucleotides agree with TRBD1. J lost 5 bases, V lost 0 bases, and 8 bases had no gene match. This CDR3 region has 16 residues. The germline gives CDR1 LGHNA, CDR2 YSLEER. CDR3 region: CASSQDDETGIDTQYF. In nucleotides, the CDR3 is TGCGCCAGCAGCCAAGATGATGAGACAGGGATAGATACGCAGTATTTT.

This rearrangement joins TRBV7-9 to TRBJ2-3; D ambiguous. Trimming took 5 bases from V and 4 from J, leaving 7 bases between them. CDR3 length: 12 residues. Germline V lookup: CDR1 SEHNR, CDR2 FQNEAQ (reference sequence). CDR3 sequence reads: CASSQDADTQYF. As DNA, the CDR3 is TGTGCCAGCAGCCAGGATGCAGATACGCAGTATTTT.

The chain carries TRBV18 and TRBJ1-1; 7 bases match TRBD1. V lost 0 bases and J lost 1; bases outside the gene matches: 8. The CDR3 sequence is 17 residues long. Germline V lookup: CDR1 KGHSH, CDR2 LQKENI. The DNA for the CDR3 is TGTGCCAGCTCACCACCGAGGACAGGCGGAAAGAACACTGAAGCTTTCTTT. This encodes CASSPPRTGGKNTEAFF.

J is TRBJ1-1 and V is TRBV19; 10 positions match TRBD1. CDR1 is LNHDA, CDR2 SQIVND, per germline (reference sequence). The length of the CDR3 is 14 residues. Unmatched junction bases numbered 5, after V lost 6 bases and J lost 4 bases. CDR3: CASSRTGGVTEAFF. The CDR3 DNA reads TGTGCCAGTAGCCGGACAGGGGGGGTCACTGAAGCTTTCTTT.